The 19 T cell receptor beta chains in this list originate from one sample, sequenced in a study of CD8+CD57+ T cells in acquired aplastic anemia. Profiling of TCR beta VDJ combinations and CDR3 sequences used genomic DNA as template. TCRdb re-called the reads through MiXCR, storing one row per CDR3 protein. The sample carries more than 250,000 distinct CDR3 sequences, roughly three fifths recorded once. Sequenced: sorted CD4+, CD8+, or CD8+CD57+ T cells (not recorded which) from PBMCs. All receptors derive from a human donor with severe aplastic anemia or a healthy control (not recorded which).

The chain combines TRBV7-3 with TRBJ1-2; 9 bases agree with TRBD1. The CDR3 is made up of 14 amino acids. From germline, CDR1 is SGHTA and CDR2 FQGTGA. Germline trimming cut 6 bases from V and 3 bases from J; bases unmatched to any gene: 5. The CDR3 loop reads CASRSGQGYYGYTF. CDR3 coding DNA: TGTGCCAGCAGGTCGGGACAGGGCTACTATGGCTACACCTTC.

This chain uses TRBV10-3 with TRBJ2-7; possibly TRBD2 for D (5 bases). In germline, CDR1 is ENHRY, CDR2 SYGVKD. CDR3 length: 15 residues. V was trimmed by 2 bases and J by 0 bases, leaving 11 bases between them. CDR3 residues: CAISEPDGNSYEQYF. CDR3 DNA: TGTGCCATCAGTGAGCCGGACGGGAACTCCTACGAGCAGTACTTC.

The V call is TRBV9, the J call TRBJ1-2; 8 bases line up with TRBD1. V was pared by 3 bases and J by 3 bases, with 7 bases of the junction left unmatched. The germline V gene encodes CDR1 SGDLS and CDR2 YYNGEE. This CDR3 has 15 residues. CDR3 nucleotide sequence: TGTGCCAGCAGCGGGCAAGGACAGGGACACTATGGCTACACCTTC. Encoded protein: CASSGQGQGHYGYTF.

The genes are TRBV7-9 and TRBJ1-5; D might be TRBD1 (5 bases). Trimming shortened V by 1 base and J by 4 bases, and 11 bases separated the two germline ends. Germline V gives CDR1 SEHNR, CDR2 FQNEAQ (reference sequence). This CDR3 contains 15 residues. CDR3 in amino acids: CASSLEMSGNQPQHF. Written as DNA, the CDR3 is TGTGCCAGCAGCTTAGAAATGTCAGGGAATCAGCCCCAGCATTTT.

The chain has TRBV6-4 and TRBJ1-1, with D unresolved. The CDR3 covers 13 residues. The V gene lost 4 bases and the J gene lost 0 bases, with 6 bases spanning the gap. Germline V gene sequence: CDR1 MRHNA, CDR2 SNTAGT. This CDR3 is CASSAMLNTEAFF. The CDR3 DNA sequence: TGTGCCAGCAGTGCCATGCTGAACACTGAAGCTTTCTTT.

CDR3 in amino acids: CSAIDGGRTDTQYF. The CDR3 DNA reads as TGCAGTGCCATCGATGGCGGGAGAACAGATACGCAGTATTTT. The chain joins TRBV20-1 to TRBJ2-3; 7 bases line up with TRBD2. Germline assignment: CDR1 DFQATT and CDR2 SNEGSKA (reference sequence). V was pared by 6 bases and J by 3 bases, with 9 bases of the junction left unmatched. This CDR3 comprises 14 residues.

This clonotype was seen at least ten times. This chain joins TRBV7-3 and TRBJ1-2; D not certain. Looked up from germline, CDR1 is SGHTA and CDR2 is FQGTGA. The V end was cut by 2 bases, the J end by 8 bases, with 12 bases between. The CDR3 covers 13 residues. CDR3 amino acids: CASSLGGLRGYTF. CDR3 sequence (DNA): TGTGCCAGCAGCTTAGGCGGGCTGCGGGGCTACACCTTC.

This chain uses TRBV6-1 with TRBJ2-1, with TRBD1 matching 7 bases. J was trimmed by 0 bases and V by 3 bases; bases with no gene match: 11. This CDR3 is 18 amino acids long. Germline V gene lookup returns CDR1 MNHNS and CDR2 SASEGT. For the CDR3, the DNA is TGTGCCAGCAGTGAGGCTCTTAGGGGACAGACCTCCTACAATGAGCAGTTCTTC. This encodes CASSEALRGQTSYNEQFF.

This clonotype was observed at least ten times. The chain joins TRBV4-1 to TRBJ1-4; a weak D match, TRBD1 (6 bases). The CDR3 covers 16 residues. The V gene lost 0 bases and the J gene lost 6 bases, with 14 bases spanning the gap. Germline V gene sequence: CDR1 MGHRA, CDR2 YSYEKL. CDR3 coding DNA: TGCGCCAGCAGCCAAGATTACTGGGGGGCGGATGAAAAACTGTTTTTT. Protein sequence: CASSQDYWGADEKLFF.

On this clonotype itself: With a much larger clone just one base away, this may be a read error. The chain carries TRBV6-1 and TRBJ1-4; tentatively, D is TRBD1 (6 bases). Germline loops: CDR1 MNHNS, CDR2 SASEGT. The CDR3 extends over 12 amino acids. The CDR3 DNA reads as TGTGCCACCAGGGGTACCGATGAAAAACTGTCTTTT. Its protein product is CATRGTDEKLSF.

The chain joins TRBV29-1 to TRBJ2-1; TRBD1 agrees at 10 bases. This CDR3 is 14 amino acids long. V shed 8 bases and J 7 bases; nucleotides not matched to a gene: 11. CDR1 is SQVTM, CDR2 ANQGSEA, per germline. CDR3 residues: CSLGGQGSRNEQFF. As DNA, the CDR3 is TGCAGCTTGGGGGGACAGGGGTCCCGAAATGAGCAGTTCTTC.

The chain carries TRBV20-1 and TRBJ2-5; D tentatively reads TRBD1 or TRBD2 (5 bases each). The CDR3 has 13 amino acids. Germline CDR1 and CDR2: DFQATT and SNEGSKA (reference sequence). V was shortened by 1 base and J by 1 base, with 7 bases between the two germline ends. CDR3 sequence: CSARAGTQETQYF. CDR3 bases: TGCAGTGCTAGAGCAGGGACCCAAGAGACCCAGTACTTC.

On this clonotype itself: The CDR3 end shows no conserved phenylalanine or tryptophan, and so a read error is likely. The chain has TRBV10-1 and TRBJ2-7, with 8 nucleotides matching TRBD1. CDR1 WNHNN and CDR2 SYGVQD come from the germline V gene (reference sequence). Trimming cost V 3 bases and J 2 bases; bases outside gene matches: 3. The CDR3 extends over 14 amino acids. CDR3 nucleotides: TGCGCCAGCAGTGAAGACAGGGGCCCCTACGAGCAGTACCTC. Translating it yields CASSEDRGPYEQYL.

This chain links TRBV20-1 with TRBJ1-5; 8 bases line up with TRBD1. The ends lost 3 bases at V and 0 bases at J; junction bases unmatched: 4. Germline lookup yields CDR1 DFQATT and CDR2 SNEGSKA (reference sequence). The CDR3 length is 15 residues. The CDR3 sequence: CSARTDRDSNQPQHF. The CDR3 coding sequence is TGCAGTGCTAGGACGGACAGGGATAGCAATCAGCCCCAGCATTTT.

Comment on this clonotype: Given the absence of the conserved phenylalanine or tryptophan at the CDR3 end, a read error is likely. This chain links TRBV20-1 with TRBJ2-7, with a possible D match to TRBD1 (6 bases). In germline, CDR1 is DFQATT, CDR2 SNEGSKA (reference sequence). CDR3 length: 13 residues. The CDR3 is CSAFRDISYDQYL. Written as DNA, the CDR3 is TGCAGTGCTTTCCGGGACATCTCCTACGATCAGTACCTC.

This clonotype was seen repeatedly, ten times or more. The V gene is TRBV5-5, the J gene TRBJ2-5; D gene uncertain. Germline V gives CDR1 SGHKS, CDR2 YYEKEE (reference sequence). The CDR3 is 14 amino acids. V was shortened by 2 bases and J by 7 bases, with 15 bases between the two germline ends. This chain's CDR3 is CASSLGFDVGTQYF. CDR3 bases: TGTGCCAGCAGCTTAGGGTTTGACGTAGGGACCCAGTACTTC.

V and J are TRBV5-1 and TRBJ1-6; maybe TRBD1 (5 bases). The CDR3 runs to 14 residues. CDR1 and CDR2 from the germline V gene are SGHRS and YFSETQ. V gave up 0 bases and J gave up 9 bases, with 10 bases separating them. The CDR3 DNA reads as TGCGCCAGCAGCTTGGTAGGGGAGGGTTCACCCCTCCACTTT. Its protein is CASSLVGEGSPLHF.

This clonotype was seen a single time. CDR3: CASSILGQGNTGELFF. The CDR3 nucleotides read TGTGCCAGTAGTATTTTGGGACAGGGAAACACCGGGGAGCTGTTTTTT. The chain combines TRBV19 with TRBJ2-2; TRBD1 agrees at 9 bases. Germline V gives CDR1 LNHDA, CDR2 SQIVND (reference sequence). This CDR3 is built from 16 residues. After removal of 3 bases from V and 2 bases from J, the junction contained 4 bases not matched to a gene.

This clonotype has more than one count but fewer than ten. The chain employs TRBV24-1 and TRBJ1-3; D uncertain. This CDR3 comprises 15 residues. V was cut by 2 bases and J by 0 bases, with 7 bases left in between. Germline CDR1 is KGHDR and CDR2 is SFDVKD. CDR3 loop: CATSDSNLSGNTIYF. The CDR3 coding sequence is TGTGCCACCAGTGATTCGAACCTCTCTGGAAACACCATATATTTT.